The entry that follows covers one T cell receptor (beta chain) sequence. How the authors handled the data: How many nucleated cells were present was estimated from reference gene primer amplification. Assay: immunoSEQ multiplex PCR; the TCRdb copy retains only in-frame clones and omits some. V, J and clone size were drawn from that table, and D and trimming were deduced from the DNA. This sample yields under 300,000 clones, of which 91% are seen a single time; 1.2% belongs to the top ten. Each participant's cohort was designated according to participant-reported clinical history. This specimen comes from a study of blood T cell repertoires in COVID-19. Study as a whole: In each case, the material was cDNA or gDNA derived from T cells, B-cell-depleted T cells, or PBMCs.

This TCR came from a human donor in a cohort exposed to, infected with or recovered from COVID-19 (not recorded which). The donor label of this sample is uncertain. The source material was PBMCs or T cells enriched from blood (not recorded which).

CDR3 in DNA: TGTGCCACCAGTGATTTGGTGGAGCGGGAGAGCACTGAAGCTTTCTTT. It codes for CATSDLVERESTEAFF. The chain is built from TRBV24-1 and TRBJ1-1; D gene uncertain. Trimming stripped 0 bases from V and 4 bases from J, with 14 bases between. This CDR3 region has 16 residues. The germline V gene has CDR1 KGHDR and CDR2 SFDVKD.